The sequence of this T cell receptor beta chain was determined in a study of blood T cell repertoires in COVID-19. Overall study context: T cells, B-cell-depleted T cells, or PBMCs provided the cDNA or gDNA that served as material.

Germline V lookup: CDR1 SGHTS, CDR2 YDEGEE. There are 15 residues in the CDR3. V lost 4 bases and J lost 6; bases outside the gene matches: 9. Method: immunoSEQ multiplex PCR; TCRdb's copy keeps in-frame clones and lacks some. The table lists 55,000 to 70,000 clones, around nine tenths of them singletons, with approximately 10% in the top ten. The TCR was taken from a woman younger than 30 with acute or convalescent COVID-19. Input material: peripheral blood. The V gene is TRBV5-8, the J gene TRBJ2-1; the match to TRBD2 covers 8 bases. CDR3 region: CASSPIGGAGNEQFF. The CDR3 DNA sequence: TGTGCCAGCAGCCCGATCGGGGGGGCTGGCAATGAGCAGTTCTTC.